The clone carrying this T cell receptor beta chain was detected many times. Naive CD8 sequencing libraries were generated from around 20,000 to 990,000 sorted cells, with 10%, 30% or 50% RNA as input. This entry comes from a study of molecular identifiers for immune sequencing clone quantification. The bulk TCR libraries were made with methods described before and with listed TCR primers. TCRdb re-called the PCR reads through MiXCR, storing one row per CDR3 protein. The sample contains around 460,000 distinct CDR3 sequences, 20% to 25% of which appear only once. Sequenced sample: naive CD8+ T cells from blood, with Jurkat cell RNA spiked in. Subset reported: FACS-sorted CD8+CD4-CCR7+CD45RA+ naive T cells. This TCR derives from a human donor in good health. Some libraries in this study had Jurkat cell RNA spiked in.

CDR3 in amino acids: CASSQYNGSNQPQHF. The CDR3 bases are TGCGCCAGCAGTCAATATAACGGAAGCAATCAGCCCCAGCATTTT. The rearrangement links TRBV23-1 to TRBJ1-5; no clear D gene. TRBV23-1 is given ORF status, its function remaining uncertain. V lost 1 base to trimming and J lost 1 base, with 8 bases between them. The length of the CDR3 is 15 residues.